In its sample, the clone carrying this TCR beta chain was seen a few times. Antigen: not known. The source of the sample is a study of T-cell memory formation after mild COVID-19. Overall study context: For the most part, TCR clusters were specific to one donor. Study-wide points: CD4+ contracting clones were found mainly in CM and EM, and CD8+ ones in EMRA. A second wave expanding day 15 to 37 was CD4+-biased; contracting clones were balanced.

Researchers used 5'RACE with constant-segment primers to make TCR alpha and TCR beta cDNA libraries that carry sample barcodes and UMIs. TCRdb reprocessed the 5' RACE reads with MiXCR, giving one entry per CDR3 protein. Of about 240,000 distinct CDR3 sequences in the sample, around 10% were seen once. This receptor was obtained from a man younger than 35 who had mild COVID-19 (a few samples of this study predate the infection). Cell type and time point are not known. What was sequenced was PBMCs or a T cell subset sorted from them (not recorded which).

This CDR3 is CASSFADPINEQFF. The DNA of the CDR3 is TGTGCCAGCAGCTTCGCGGATCCGATTAATGAGCAGTTCTTC. V is TRBV7-6 and J is TRBJ2-1; D uncertain. This CDR3 contains 14 residues. Trimming pared 3 bases from V and 7 bases from J, leaving 13 bases between. CDR1 is SGHVS and CDR2 is FNYEAQ in the germline V gene.